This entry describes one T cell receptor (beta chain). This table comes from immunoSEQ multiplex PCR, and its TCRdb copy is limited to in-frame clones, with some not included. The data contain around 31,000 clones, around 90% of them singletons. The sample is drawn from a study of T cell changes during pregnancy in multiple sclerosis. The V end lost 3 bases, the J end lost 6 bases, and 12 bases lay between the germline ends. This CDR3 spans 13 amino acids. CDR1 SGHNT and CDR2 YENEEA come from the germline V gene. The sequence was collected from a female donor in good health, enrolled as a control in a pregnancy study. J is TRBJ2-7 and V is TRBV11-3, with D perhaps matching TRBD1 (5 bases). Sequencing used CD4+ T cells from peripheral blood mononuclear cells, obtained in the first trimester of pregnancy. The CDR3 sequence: CASSFRQPAEQYF. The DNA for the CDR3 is TGTGCCAGCAGCTTCCGACAGCCGGCCGAGCAGTACTTC.